The clone carrying this T cell receptor beta chain was seen repeatedly, ten times or more. Germline V lookup: CDR1 SNHLY, CDR2 FYNNEI. This CDR3 region has 13 residues. Deletions cut 6 bases from V and 6 bases from J, with 15 bases between. Arm-PCR with iRepertoire HTBI primers amplified the CDR3 regions for these TCR beta libraries. TCRdb ran MiXCR on the multiplex PCR reads and lists one entry per CDR3 protein. The sample consists of about 430,000 distinct CDR3 sequences, 15% of them appearing once. Time point defined: newly diagnosed GD, antithyroid drugs for less than 3 months. PBMC-derived RNA was used for the TCR library. These data are taken from a study of regulatory T cells in long-lasting Graves disease. These data also featured in a second study, about T cells in Graves' hyperthyroidism and ophthalmopathy. That study reports: Orbital computed tomography, thyroid ultrasound, serum thyroxine and TRAb, and clinical symptoms together informed the diagnoses. In the first-round RT-PCR of the TCR CDR3, the HTBI primer set was used. Blood also showed most of the thyroid clonotypes that were expanded above 0.001.

The sample was peripheral blood mononuclear cells (PBMCs), taken at new diagnosis, from a patient treated with antithyroid drugs. This clonotype was sampled from a woman aged 40 to 49 with Graves disease. The chain links TRBV2 to TRBJ2-7, with D possibly matching TRBD2 (5 bases). The CDR3 coding sequence is TGTGCCAGCAGCTTGAGCGGTTCTTCCGAGCAGTACTTC. Translated: CASSLSGSSEQYF.